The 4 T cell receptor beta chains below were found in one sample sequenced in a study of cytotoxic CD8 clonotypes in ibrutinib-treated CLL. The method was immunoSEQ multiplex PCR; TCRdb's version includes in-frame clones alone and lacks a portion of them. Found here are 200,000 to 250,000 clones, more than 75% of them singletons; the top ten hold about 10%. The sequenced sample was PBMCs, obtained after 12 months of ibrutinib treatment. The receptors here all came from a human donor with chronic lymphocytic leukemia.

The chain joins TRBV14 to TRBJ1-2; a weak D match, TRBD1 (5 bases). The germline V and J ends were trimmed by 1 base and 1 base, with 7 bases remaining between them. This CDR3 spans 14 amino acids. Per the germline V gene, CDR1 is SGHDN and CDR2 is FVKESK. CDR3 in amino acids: CASSQVGVNYGYTF. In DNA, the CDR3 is TGTGCCAGCAGCCAAGTAGGGGTTAACTATGGCTACACCTTC.

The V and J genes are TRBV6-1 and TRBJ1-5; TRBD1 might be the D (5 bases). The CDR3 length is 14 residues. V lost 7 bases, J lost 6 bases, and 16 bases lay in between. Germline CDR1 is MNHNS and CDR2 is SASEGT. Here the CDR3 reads CASTGTAAGQPQHF. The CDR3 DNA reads TGTGCCAGCACCGGGACCGCCGCGGGTCAGCCCCAGCATTTT.

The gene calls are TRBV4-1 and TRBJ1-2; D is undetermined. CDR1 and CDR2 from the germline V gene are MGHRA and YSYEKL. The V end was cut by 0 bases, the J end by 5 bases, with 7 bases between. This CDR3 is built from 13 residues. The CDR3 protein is CASSQDAQYGYTF. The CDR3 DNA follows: TGCGCCAGCAGCCAAGATGCGCAGTATGGCTACACCTTC.

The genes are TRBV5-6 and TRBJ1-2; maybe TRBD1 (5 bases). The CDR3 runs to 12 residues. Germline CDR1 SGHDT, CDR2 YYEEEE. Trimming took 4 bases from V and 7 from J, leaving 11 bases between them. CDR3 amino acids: CASSRGAVGYTF. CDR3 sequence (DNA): TGTGCCAGCAGCCGAGGGGCCGTTGGCTACACCTTC.